The present entry profiles one T cell receptor beta chain with its context. The target antigen is unknown. This entry comes from a study of cytomegalovirus exposure and HLA in healthy donors. General observations from the study: Roughly uniform depth of sequencing across donors was assumed in presence/absence analyses. In vitro assays verified that a few CMV-associated chains recognized CMV antigens specifically. Rates of TCR association differed by HLA locus in a later analysis, with DRB1 highest and HLA-C lowest.

Each donor's status was that of a healthy bone marrow donor. The PCR made use of 60 Vbeta and 13 Jbeta primers. The table came from immunoSEQ multiplex PCR; TCRdb's copy has only in-frame clones and leaves some out. The sample has approximately 150,000 clones, roughly 70% seen once. Germline lookup yields CDR1 GTSNPN and CDR2 SVGIG (reference sequence). V was pared by 2 bases and J by 0 bases, with 8 bases between. The CDR3 sequence is 14 residues long. Sequencing input: PBMCs. The V and J genes are TRBV30 and TRBJ2-1; maybe TRBD1 (5 bases). This clonotype was obtained from a woman under 30 in good health and CMV-seropositive. The CDR3 reads CAWSQGLSYNEQFF. The CDR3 DNA reads TGTGCCTGGAGTCAGGGTCTCTCCTACAATGAGCAGTTCTTC.